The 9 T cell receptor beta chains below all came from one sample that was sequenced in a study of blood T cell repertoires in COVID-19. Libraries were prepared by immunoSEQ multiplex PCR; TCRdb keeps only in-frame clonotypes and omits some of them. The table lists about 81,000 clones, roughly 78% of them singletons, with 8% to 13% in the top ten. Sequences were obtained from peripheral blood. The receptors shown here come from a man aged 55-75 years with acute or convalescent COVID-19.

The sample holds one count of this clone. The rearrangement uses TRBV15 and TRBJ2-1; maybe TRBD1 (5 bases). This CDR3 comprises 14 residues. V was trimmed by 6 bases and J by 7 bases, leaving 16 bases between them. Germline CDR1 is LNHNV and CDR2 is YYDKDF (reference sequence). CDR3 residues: CATSSGFGPNEQFF. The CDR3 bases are TGTGCCACCAGTTCAGGGTTCGGGCCAAATGAGCAGTTCTTC.

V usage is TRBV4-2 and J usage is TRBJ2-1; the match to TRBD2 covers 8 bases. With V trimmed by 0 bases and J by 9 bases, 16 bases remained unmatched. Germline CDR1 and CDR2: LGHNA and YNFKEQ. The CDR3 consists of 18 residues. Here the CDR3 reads CASSQDLPLAGAGPEQFF. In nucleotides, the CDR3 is TGTGCCAGCAGCCAAGATTTGCCCCTAGCGGGCGCCGGGCCTGAGCAGTTCTTC.

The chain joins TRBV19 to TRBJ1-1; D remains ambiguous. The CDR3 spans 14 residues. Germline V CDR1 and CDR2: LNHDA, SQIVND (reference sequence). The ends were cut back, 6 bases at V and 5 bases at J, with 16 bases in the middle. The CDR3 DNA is TGTGCCAGTAGGTCTGGAGGGATGGGAACTGAAGCTTTCTTT. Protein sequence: CASRSGGMGTEAFF.

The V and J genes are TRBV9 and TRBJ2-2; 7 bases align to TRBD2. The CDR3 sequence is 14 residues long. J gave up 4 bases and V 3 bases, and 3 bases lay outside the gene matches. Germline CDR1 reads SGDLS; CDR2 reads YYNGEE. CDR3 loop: CASSARGSTGELFF. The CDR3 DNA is TGTGCCAGCAGCGCTCGCGGGAGCACCGGGGAGCTGTTTTTT.

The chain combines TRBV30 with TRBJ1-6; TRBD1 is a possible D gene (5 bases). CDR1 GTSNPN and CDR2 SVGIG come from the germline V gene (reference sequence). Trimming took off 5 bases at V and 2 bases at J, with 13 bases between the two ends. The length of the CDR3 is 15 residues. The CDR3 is CAWSRGSAYNSPLHF. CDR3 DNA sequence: TGTGCCTGGTCCCGGGGGTCAGCCTATAATTCACCCCTCCACTTT.

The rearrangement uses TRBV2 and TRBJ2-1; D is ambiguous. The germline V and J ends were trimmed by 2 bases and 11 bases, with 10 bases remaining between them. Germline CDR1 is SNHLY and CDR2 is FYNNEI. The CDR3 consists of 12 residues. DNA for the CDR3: TGTGCCAGCAGTGAAAGTGAAGCGAAGCAGTTCTTC. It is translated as CASSESEAKQFF.

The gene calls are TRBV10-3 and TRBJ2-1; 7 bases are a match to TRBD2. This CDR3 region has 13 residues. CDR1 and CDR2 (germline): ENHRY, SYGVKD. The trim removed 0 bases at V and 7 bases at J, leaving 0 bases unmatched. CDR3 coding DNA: TGTGCCATCAGTGAGTCGGGGGGGAATGAGCAGTTCTTC. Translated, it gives CAISESGGNEQFF.

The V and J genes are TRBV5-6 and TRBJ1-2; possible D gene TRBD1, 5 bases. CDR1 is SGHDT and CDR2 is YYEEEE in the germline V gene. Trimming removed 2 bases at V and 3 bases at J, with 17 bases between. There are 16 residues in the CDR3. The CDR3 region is CASSLSEGSGDYGYTF. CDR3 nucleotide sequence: TGTGCCAGCAGCTTATCGGAGGGGTCAGGAGACTATGGCTACACCTTC.

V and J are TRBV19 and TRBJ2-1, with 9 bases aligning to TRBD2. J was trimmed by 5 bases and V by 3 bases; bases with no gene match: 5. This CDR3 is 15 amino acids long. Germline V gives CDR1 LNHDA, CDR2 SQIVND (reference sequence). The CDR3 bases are TGTGCCAGTAGTATGTGGCTAGCGGGGAACAATGAGCAGTTCTTC. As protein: CASSMWLAGNNEQFF.